What follows are 9 T cell receptor beta chains derived from one specimen sequenced in a study of PD-1 blockade in classical Hodgkin lymphoma. Libraries were prepared by immunoSEQ multiplex PCR; TCRdb keeps only in-frame clonotypes and omits some of them. The table lists roughly 55,000 clones, 65% to 85% of them singletons, with 16% in the top ten. Relapse was seen in all patients after autologous stem cell transplantation, and brentuximab vedotin exposure was variable. This specimen consisted of peripheral blood mononuclear cells (PBMCs), obtained at baseline. Receptors originate from a human donor with classical Hodgkin lymphoma.

The chain uses TRBV7-2 and TRBJ1-4, with 7 nucleotides matching TRBD1. V lost 2 bases and J lost 0; bases outside the gene matches: 0. The length of the CDR3 is 15 residues. Germline V gene data show CDR1 as SGHTA and CDR2 as FQGNSA. The CDR3 here is CASSLQGATNEKLFF. The CDR3, as DNA: TGTGCCAGCAGCTTACAGGGGGCAACTAATGAAAAACTGTTTTTT.

The CDR3 loop is CASSLSLHYEQYF. The DNA of the CDR3 is TGCGCCAGCAGCTTGAGTCTACACTACGAGCAGTACTTC. The chain carries TRBV5-1 and TRBJ2-7; D remains ambiguous. This CDR3 is built from 13 residues. Trimming shortened V by 1 base and J by 3 bases, and 8 bases separated the two germline ends. CDR1 is SGHRS, CDR2 YFSETQ, per germline.

V gene TRBV2 combines with J gene TRBJ1-5, with D unresolved. The germline V gene has CDR1 SNHLY and CDR2 FYNNEI. V gave up 4 bases and J gave up 7 bases, with 14 bases separating them. There are 14 residues in the CDR3. This chain's CDR3 is CASSGAGWEQPQHF. CDR3 DNA sequence: TGTGCCAGCAGTGGGGCGGGGTGGGAGCAGCCCCAGCATTTT. Full variable domain (outside the CDR3, taken from reference TRBV2 and TRBJ1-5): EPEVTQTPSHQVTQMGQEVILRCVPISNHLYFYWYRQILGQKVEFLVSFYNNEISEKSEIFDDQFSVERPDGSNFTLKIRSTKLEDSAMYFCASSGAGWEQPQHFGDGTRLSIL.

V is TRBV2 and J is TRBJ2-7; D is unresolved. V dropped 3 bases and J dropped 2 bases, with 17 bases sitting between them. Per the germline V gene, CDR1 is SNHLY and CDR2 is FYNNEI. The CDR3 sequence is 16 residues long. CDR3 sequence: CASSELWQGGTYEQYF. In DNA form, the CDR3 reads TGTGCCAGCAGTGAGTTGTGGCAAGGTGGGACCTACGAGCAGTACTTC.

The genes are TRBV5-8 and TRBJ2-6; D remains unclear. The V end was cut by 0 bases, the J end by 1 base, with 5 bases between. This CDR3 contains 15 residues. Germline V CDR1 and CDR2: SGHTS, YDEGEE. In DNA form, the CDR3 reads TGTGCCAGCAGCTTGGAAACTTCTGGGGCCAACGTCCTGACTTTC. It is translated as CASSLETSGANVLTF.

The V and J genes are TRBV11-1 and TRBJ2-3; possibly TRBD2 for D (5 bases). The CDR3 has 14 residues. The germline V gene encodes CDR1 SGHAT and CDR2 FQDESV (reference sequence). V dropped 7 bases and J dropped 3 bases, with 14 bases sitting between them. CDR3 region: CASTAQRATDTQYF. CDR3 DNA: TGTGCCAGCACCGCCCAGAGGGCGACAGATACGCAGTATTTT.

The chain couples TRBV19 to TRBJ2-7, with 15 bases fitting TRBD2. V lost 3 bases and J lost 0; bases outside the gene matches: 3. This CDR3 region has 17 residues. Per germline, CDR1 LNHDA and CDR2 SQIVND (reference sequence). This CDR3 is CASSIGTSGRSSYEQYF. As DNA, the CDR3 is TGTGCCAGTAGTATCGGGACTAGCGGGAGGAGCTCCTACGAGCAGTACTTC.

The rearrangement links TRBV5-5 to TRBJ2-7; D is perhaps TRBD2 (5 bases). V lost 2 bases and J 6 bases, leaving 9 bases between the germline ends. Germline V gene lookup returns CDR1 SGHKS and CDR2 YYEKEE (reference sequence). CDR3 size: 12 residues. CDR3 loop: CASSFNSVEQYV. Here the CDR3 DNA reads TGTGCCAGCAGCTTTAATAGCGTCGAGCAGTACGTC.

The chain employs TRBV11-3 and TRBJ2-7; a possible D gene is TRBD1 (6 bases). V shed 3 bases and J shed 6 bases, with 9 bases lying between them. Germline CDR1 SGHNT, CDR2 YENEEA. This CDR3 region has 12 residues. CDR3 sequence reads: CASSFSGVEQYF. CDR3 in DNA: TGTGCCAGCAGCTTTTCAGGGGTCGAGCAGTACTTC.